The TCR beta chain described here comes from a study of beta chain features in type 1 diabetes. Germline lookup yields CDR1 SGHTA and CDR2 FQGNSA. V dropped 1 base and J dropped 6 bases, with 4 bases sitting between them. The CDR3 totals 12 residues. Notes on the study in general: Type 1 diabetes patients had TCRB CDR3s that were shorter (moderately but significantly so) in all four CD4+ subsets.

Since all of the isolated RNA was reverse transcribed, expressed TCRB transcripts were what got sequenced. Produced via immunoSEQ multiplex PCR; TCRdb's table is partial and in-frame only. This sample yields roughly 220,000 clones, of which approximately 16% are seen a single time; approximately 0.086% belongs to the top ten. This clone was found a few times. Its antigen is unknown. The sequence was collected from a man under 40 with type 1 diabetes. The J gene is TRBJ2-1, the V gene TRBV7-2; D remains unclear. Material for sequencing was naive CD4+ T cells from blood. CDR3 DNA sequence: TGTGCCAGCAGCTTAGTCGGCAATGAGCAGTTCTTC. It specifies CASSLVGNEQFF.